This T cell receptor (beta chain) was recorded in a study of shared clonotypes between healthy human individuals. The overall study: The cohort had a couple of women and a few men, ages 18 to 49.

With regard to this clone: The antigen is undetermined.

TCRdb's copy holds only in-frame clones and misses some; the assay was immunoSEQ multiplex PCR. The data show 2.3 million or so clones, with approximately 93% seen just once and 0.35% to 0.5% held by the top ten. V lost 6 bases, J lost 1 base, and 6 bases lay in between. Germline V lookup: CDR1 MNHEY, CDR2 SMNVEV (reference sequence). This CDR3 is built from 13 residues. The study's findings and limits: Depth of sequencing was expected to influence donor clonotype sharing. Larger richness was generally estimated for naive than memory subsets. Rarefaction revealed incomplete sorted-subset sequencing despite large depth.

This chain uses TRBV27 with TRBJ1-4, with TRBD1 as a possible D gene (5 bases). The receptor's source is a man aged 18 to 35 in good health. Some clones in this sample may be carry-over from other donors' samples. The sample was naive CD4+ T cells from PBMCs. The subset is: CD45RA+ positively selected. This chain's CDR3 is CASSGGTNEKLFF. As DNA, the CDR3 is TGTGCCAGCAGCGGGGGAACTAATGAAAAACTGTTTTTT.